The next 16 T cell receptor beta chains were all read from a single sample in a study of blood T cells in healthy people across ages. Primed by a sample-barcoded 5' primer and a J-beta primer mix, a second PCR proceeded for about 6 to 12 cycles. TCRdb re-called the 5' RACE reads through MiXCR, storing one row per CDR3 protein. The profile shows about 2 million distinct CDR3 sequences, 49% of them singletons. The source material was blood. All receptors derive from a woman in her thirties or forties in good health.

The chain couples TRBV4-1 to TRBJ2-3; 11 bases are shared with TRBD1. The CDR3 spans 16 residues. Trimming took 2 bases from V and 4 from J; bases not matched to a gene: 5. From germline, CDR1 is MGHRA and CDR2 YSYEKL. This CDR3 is CASSQYGDRGSDTQYF. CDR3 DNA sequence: TGCGCCAGCAGCCAATACGGGGACAGGGGGTCAGATACGCAGTATTTT.

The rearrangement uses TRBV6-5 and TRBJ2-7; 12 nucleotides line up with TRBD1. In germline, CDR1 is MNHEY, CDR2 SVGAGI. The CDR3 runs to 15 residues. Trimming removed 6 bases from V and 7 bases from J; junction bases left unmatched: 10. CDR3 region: CASREGGQGAEEQYF. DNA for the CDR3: TGTGCCAGCAGGGAAGGGGGACAGGGGGCGGAGGAGCAGTACTTC.

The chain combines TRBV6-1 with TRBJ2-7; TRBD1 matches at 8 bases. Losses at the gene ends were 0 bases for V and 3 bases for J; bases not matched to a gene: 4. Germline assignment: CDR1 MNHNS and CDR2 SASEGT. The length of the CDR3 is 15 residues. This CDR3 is CASSEAAGGGYEQYF. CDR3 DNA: TGTGCCAGCAGTGAAGCCGCAGGGGGCGGCTACGAGCAGTACTTC.

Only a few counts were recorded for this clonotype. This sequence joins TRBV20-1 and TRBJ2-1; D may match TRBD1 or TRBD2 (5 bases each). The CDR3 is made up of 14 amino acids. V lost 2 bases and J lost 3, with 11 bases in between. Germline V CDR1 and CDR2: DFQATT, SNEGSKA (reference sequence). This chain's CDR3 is CSARLRDGYNEQFF. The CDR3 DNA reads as TGCAGTGCTAGACTTCGGGACGGCTACAATGAGCAGTTCTTC.

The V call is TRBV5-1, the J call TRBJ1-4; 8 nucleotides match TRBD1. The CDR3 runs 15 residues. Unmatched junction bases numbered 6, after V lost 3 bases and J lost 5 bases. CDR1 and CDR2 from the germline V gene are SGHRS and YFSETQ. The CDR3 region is CASSSGDRSNEKLFF. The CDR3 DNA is TGCGCCAGCAGCTCCGGGGACAGGTCAAATGAAAAACTGTTTTTT.

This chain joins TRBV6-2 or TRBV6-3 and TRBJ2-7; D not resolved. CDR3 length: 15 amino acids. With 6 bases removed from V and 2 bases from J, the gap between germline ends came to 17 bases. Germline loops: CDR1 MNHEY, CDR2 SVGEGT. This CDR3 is CASSYLPSKAYEQYF. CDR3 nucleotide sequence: TGTGCCAGCAGCTACCTACCTTCGAAGGCCTACGAGCAGTACTTC.

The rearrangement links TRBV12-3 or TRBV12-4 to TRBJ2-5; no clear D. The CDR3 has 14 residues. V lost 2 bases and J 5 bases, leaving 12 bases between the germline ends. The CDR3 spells CASSLKADRETQYF. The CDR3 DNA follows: TGTGCCAGCAGTTTAAAGGCCGACCGGGAGACCCAGTACTTC.

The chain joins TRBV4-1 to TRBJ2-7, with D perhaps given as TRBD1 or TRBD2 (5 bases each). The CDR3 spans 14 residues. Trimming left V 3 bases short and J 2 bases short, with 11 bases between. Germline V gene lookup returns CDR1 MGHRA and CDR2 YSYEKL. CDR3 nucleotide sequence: TGCGCCAGCAGCCACGGGACCCCGACCTACGAGCAGTACTTC. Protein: CASSHGTPTYEQYF.

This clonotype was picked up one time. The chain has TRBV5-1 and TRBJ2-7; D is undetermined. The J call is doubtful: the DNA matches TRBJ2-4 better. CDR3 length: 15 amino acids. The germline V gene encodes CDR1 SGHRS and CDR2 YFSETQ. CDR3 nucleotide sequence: TGCGCCAGCAGCCCCAGGAGCATGAGCGCTGACATTCAGTACTTC. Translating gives CASSPRSMSADIQYF.

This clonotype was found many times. CDR3: CASSTQKGAGETQYF. CDR3 bases: TGTGCCAGCAGTACCCAAAAGGGGGCAGGAGAGACCCAGTACTTC. This chain links TRBV12-3 or TRBV12-4 with TRBJ2-5; 7 bases are shared with TRBD1. Trimming cost V 5 bases and J 4 bases; bases outside gene matches: 10. This CDR3 is 15 amino acids long.

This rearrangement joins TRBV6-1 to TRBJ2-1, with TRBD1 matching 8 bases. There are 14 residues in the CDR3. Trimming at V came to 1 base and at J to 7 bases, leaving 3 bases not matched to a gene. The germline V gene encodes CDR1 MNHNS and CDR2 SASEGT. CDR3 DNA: TGTGCCAGCAGTGAAGGGACAGGGTGGAATGAGCAGTTCTTC. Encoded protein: CASSEGTGWNEQFF.

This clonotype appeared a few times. DNA of the CDR3: TGCGCCAGCAGCCACACAGGTGAAGGGGAGACCCAGTACTTC. It is translated as CASSHTGEGETQYF. The chain couples TRBV4-1 to TRBJ2-5; D perhaps matches TRBD1 (5 bases). The V end was cut by 3 bases, the J end by 5 bases, with 13 bases between. The CDR3 length is 14 residues. Germline assignment: CDR1 MGHRA and CDR2 YSYEKL.

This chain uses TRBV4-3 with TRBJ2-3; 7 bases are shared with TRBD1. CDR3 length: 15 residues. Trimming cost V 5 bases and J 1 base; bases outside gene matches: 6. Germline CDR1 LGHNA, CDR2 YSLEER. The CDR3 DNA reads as TGCGCCAGCAGCGCGACAGGGATTGGCACAGATACGCAGTATTTT. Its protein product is CASSATGIGTDTQYF.

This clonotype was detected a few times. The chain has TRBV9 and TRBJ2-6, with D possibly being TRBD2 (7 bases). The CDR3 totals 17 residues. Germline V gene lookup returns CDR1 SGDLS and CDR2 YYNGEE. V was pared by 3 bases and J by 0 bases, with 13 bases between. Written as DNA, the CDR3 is TGTGCCAGCAGCGGCCGGGGGGCCCACTCTGGGGCCAACGTCCTGACTTTC. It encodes CASSGRGAHSGANVLTF.

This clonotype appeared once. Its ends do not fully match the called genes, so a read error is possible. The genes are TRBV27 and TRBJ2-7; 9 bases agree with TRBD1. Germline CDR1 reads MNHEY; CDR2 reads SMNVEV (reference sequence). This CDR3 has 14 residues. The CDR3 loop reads CAGSRTGAPYEQYF. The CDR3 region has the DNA TGTGCCGGCAGTCGGACAGGGGCCCCCTACGAGCAGTACTTC.

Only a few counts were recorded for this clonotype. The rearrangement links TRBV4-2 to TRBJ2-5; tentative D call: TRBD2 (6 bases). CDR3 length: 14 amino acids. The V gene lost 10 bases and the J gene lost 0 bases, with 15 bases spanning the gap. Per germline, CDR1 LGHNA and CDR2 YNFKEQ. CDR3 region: CATPPGTHQETQYF. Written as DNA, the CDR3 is TGTGCCACTCCTCCTGGGACTCACCAAGAGACCCAGTACTTC.